The present TCR beta chain was sequenced within a study of CD8+ T cells in alopecia areata. For the study at large: Treated patients were given 5 to 10 mg oral tofacitinib twice daily.

Extracted from the samples, RNA was reverse transcribed into cDNA to serve as the sequencing template. Sequencing used immunoSEQ multiplex PCR; TCRdb keeps in-frame clones, though not all of them. The sample contains 150,000 or so clones, around 58% of which appear only once. Treatment denoted: oral pan-JAK inhibitor, 5-10 mg twice daily. A remark on this clone: Its antigen is unidentified.

This CDR3 is built from 14 residues. The V end lost 4 bases, the J end lost 1 base, and 11 bases lay between the germline ends. Looked up from germline, CDR1 is SGHRS and CDR2 is YFSETQ. Overall study findings and caveats: It was observed that many expanded lesional clones persisted in scalp and blood during tofacitinib. Because of a solitary nonresponder, the connection of baseline CD8+ expansion to response stays uncertain.

This sample comprised CD4+ T cells sorted from blood, obtained at approximately week 56, from a patient treated with tofacitinib. The TCR comes from a human donor with alopecia areata. The rearrangement joins TRBV5-1 to TRBJ1-2, with a possible D match to TRBD1 (6 bases). In nucleotides, the CDR3 is TGCGCCAGCAGCCCGGAGGGGGGTAACTATGGCTACACCTTC. Translated, it gives CASSPEGGNYGYTF.